The rows below give T cell receptor beta chains drawn from one sample of a study of blood T cell repertoires in COVID-19. TCRdb's table, derived via immunoSEQ multiplex PCR, lists solely in-frame clones and lacks some. The top ten hold around 3% of the sample, which has some 290,000 clones, roughly 79% seen once. Sequencing was performed on peripheral blood. The source of these receptors is a woman in her fifties or sixties with active or convalescent COVID-19. Each CDR3 is given with its conserved first and last residue. The order of the fields is J gene, D gene, clone size, V gene, CDR3 length, CDR3 protein, CDR3 DNA. The D gene is left open where the match is weak. Where a row states a size, it is once, few, many or the class of an expanded clone; other rows omit it.

TRBJ1-2,TRBD1,.,TRBV6-5,12,CASSLGQGGYTF,TGTGCCAGCAGTTTGGGACAGGGGGGCTACACCTTC
TRBJ1-1,TRBD1,once,TRBV12-3/TRBV12-4,13,CASSYTGGASAFF,TGTGCCAGCAGCTATACAGGGGGCGCGTCAGCTTTCTTT
TRBJ2-2,TRBD2,.,TRBV18,18,CASSPSGSGGPNTGELFF,TGTGCCAGCTCACCATCGGGTAGCGGGGGCCCGAACACCGGGGAGCTGTTTTTT
TRBJ1-6,.,.,TRBV27,14,CASSFHTGISPLHF,TGTGCCAGCAGTTTTCACACAGGGATTTCACCCCTCCACTTT
TRBJ1-2,.,.,TRBV6-5,12,CASSRAGSGYTF,TGTGCCAGCAGCCGCGCGGGCAGCGGCTACACCTTC
TRBJ1-2,TRBD1,once,TRBV9,13,CASSAGTGRSNTF,TGTGCCAGCAGCGCGGGGACAGGGCGGTCAAACACCTTC
TRBJ1-1,TRBD1,.,TRBV6-5,13,CASKGQENTEAFF,TGTGCCAGCAAAGGACAGGAGAACACTGAAGCTTTCTTT
TRBJ2-5,TRBD2,.,TRBV7-6,13,CASSPTRGGTQYF,TGTGCCAGCAGCCCGACCCGGGGGGGGACCCAGTACTTC
TRBJ1-2,.,.,TRBV6-1,14,CASSDQAVNYGYTF,TGTGCCAGCAGTGACCAGGCAGTTAACTATGGCTACACCTTC
TRBJ2-2,.,.,TRBV14,18,CASSQHPTMRTNTGELFF,TGTGCCAGCAGCCAACACCCCACGATGCGGACGAACACCGGGGAGCTGTTTTTT
TRBJ1-4,TRBD1,.,TRBV4-3,16,CASSQVTTGGREKLFF,TGCGCCAGCAGCCAAGTGACGACAGGGGGCCGGGAAAAACTGTTTTTT
TRBJ2-3,TRBD2,.,TRBV9,15,CASSVLAGGTDTQYF,TGTGCCAGCAGCGTATTGGCGGGGGGGACAGATACGCAGTATTTT
TRBJ2-3,.,many,TRBV3-1/TRBV3-2,13,CASSQDSLVSQYF,TGTGCCAGCAGCCAAGATTCCTTAGTTTCGCAGTATTTT
TRBJ2-3,.,.,TRBV2,12,CASSLNTDTQYF,TGTGCCAGCAGTCTAAACACAGATACGCAGTATTTT
TRBJ1-5,.,.,TRBV12-5,15,CASGGFGQSNQPQHF,TGTGCTAGTGGAGGCTTTGGACAGAGCAATCAGCCCCAGCATTTT
TRBJ2-1,TRBD2,.,TRBV4-1,15,CASSPPSGGFNEQFF,TGCGCCAGCAGTCCACCTAGCGGGGGGTTCAATGAGCAGTTCTTC
TRBJ1-4,.,.,TRBV5-6,14,CASSLTVQGQKLFF,TGTGCCAGCAGCCTAACTGTCCAGGGTCAGAAACTGTTTTTT
TRBJ2-4,.,.,TRBV19,15,CASSLAAGNQNIQYF,TGTGCCAGTAGTTTGGCAGCGGGTAACCAAAACATTCAGTACTTC
TRBJ1-2,.,.,TRBV3-1/TRBV3-2,17,CASSQYPRDTTALGYTF,TGTGCCAGCAGCCAATACCCACGGGACACCACCGCCCTCGGCTACACCTTC
TRBJ1-6,TRBD1,.,TRBV19,16,CASSIQGANIYSPLHF,TGTGCCAGTAGTATCCAGGGGGCGAATATTTATTCACCCCTCCACTTT
TRBJ2-2,TRBD2,.,TRBV7-6,18,CASSSSFSGGAFTGELFF,TGTGCCAGCAGCTCCAGCTTTAGCGGGGGGGCCTTCACCGGGGAGCTGTTTTTT
TRBJ2-3,TRBD2,.,TRBV9,17,CASSFSGGGFSTDTQYF,TGTGCCAGCAGCTTTAGCGGGGGGGGTTTTAGCACAGATACGCAGTATTTT
TRBJ2-7,.,.,TRBV10-3,15,CAISNIDALSYEQYF,TGTGCCATCAGTAACATCGATGCCCTCTCCTACGAGCAGTACTTC
TRBJ2-3,TRBD2,.,TRBV5-1,19,CASSLAVTSGGAGADTQYF,TGCGCCAGCAGCTTGGCGGTGACTAGCGGGGGGGCCGGAGCAGATACGCAGTATTTT
TRBJ1-2,.,.,TRBV7-2,13,CATQRGTFYGYTF,TGTGCCACCCAAAGGGGGACCTTCTATGGCTACACCTTC
TRBJ1-1,TRBD1,few,TRBV11-2,17,CASSASGTGASGPGAFF,TGTGCCAGCAGCGCGTCCGGGACAGGGGCCTCTGGGCCTGGAGCTTTCTTT
TRBJ2-1,.,.,TRBV29-1,13,CSVSSRQADEQFF,TGCAGCGTTAGCTCCCGACAGGCTGATGAGCAGTTCTTC
TRBJ1-1,.,.,TRBV29-1,12,CSVSGSNTEAFF,TGCAGCGTCAGCGGGAGTAACACTGAAGCTTTCTTT
TRBJ2-5,TRBD1,once,TRBV9,15,CASSVNTGGGETQYF,TGTGCCAGCAGCGTGAATACAGGGGGCGGAGAGACCCAGTACTTC
TRBJ2-5,.,.,TRBV14,14,CASSGQLFQETQYF,TGTGCCAGCAGCGGGCAGCTATTCCAAGAGACCCAGTACTTC
TRBJ2-7,TRBD2,.,TRBV2,15,CASSEAAGGVGEQYF,TGTGCCAGCAGTGAAGCGGCGGGGGGAGTGGGCGAGCAGTACTTC
TRBJ1-6,.,.,TRBV27,17,CASSLSQGSSYNSPLHF,TGTGCCAGCAGTTTAAGTCAGGGGAGCTCCTATAATTCACCCCTCCACTTT
TRBJ1-4,TRBD1,once,TRBV19,14,CASSMGDRGGKLFF,TGTGCCAGTAGTATGGGGGACAGGGGAGGAAAACTGTTTTTT
TRBJ1-3,.,.,TRBV3-1/TRBV3-2,20,CASSQVYQRGRGFSGNTIYF,TGTGCCAGCAGCCAAGTGTACCAGCGGGGACGGGGATTTTCTGGAAACACCATATATTTT
TRBJ2-1,TRBD1,once,TRBV4-3,18,CASSQRLVQGEIYNEQFF,TGCGCCAGCAGCCAACGGCTAGTCCAGGGGGAGATCTACAATGAGCAGTTCTTC
TRBJ1-2,.,.,TRBV12-3/TRBV12-4,13,CASTQGSFYGYTF,TGTGCCAGCACCCAGGGTTCTTTCTATGGCTACACCTTC
TRBJ1-4,TRBD1,.,TRBV11-3,13,CASSRGLGEKLFF,TGTGCCAGCAGCAGGGGGCTGGGTGAAAAACTGTTTTTT
TRBJ1-2,TRBD1,.,TRBV9,15,CASSVGTGGTYGYTF,TGTGCCAGCAGCGTAGGGACAGGGGGAACCTATGGCTACACCTTC